This is a list of T cell receptor beta chains from one sample in a study of blood T cells in healthy people across ages. TCRdb analysed the 5' RACE reads with MiXCR anew, one entry per CDR3 protein. The table includes over 950,000 distinct CDR3 sequences, roughly two fifths detected once. The sequencing sample was made of blood. The receptors stem from a man aged 18 to 35 in good health. The CDR3 runs from the conserved cysteine through the conserved F or W. The D gene is left open where the match is weak. Size is stated for part of the rows, as once, few or many counts, or as a class when the clone is expanded.

j_gene: TRBJ2-1
d_gene: NA
v_gene: TRBV12-3/TRBV12-4
abundance: NA
CDR3aa: CASIGVGGPYNEQFF
CDR3nt: TGTGCCAGCATCGGGGTGGGGGGGCCCTACAATGAGCAGTTCTTC

j_gene: TRBJ2-3
d_gene: TRBD2
v_gene: TRBV27
abundance: NA
CDR3aa: CASSFSMSGGTSTDTQYF
CDR3nt: TGTGCCAGCAGTTTTTCCATGAGCGGGGGGACCTCCACAGATACGCAGTATTTT

j_gene: TRBJ2-3
d_gene: NA
v_gene: TRBV13
abundance: few
CDR3aa: CASSLEVTGFGTDTQYF
CDR3nt: TGTGCCAGCAGCTTAGAGGTTACGGGTTTCGGCACAGATACGCAGTATTTT

j_gene: TRBJ1-2
d_gene: NA
v_gene: TRBV25-1
abundance: once
CDR3aa: CASSEGYGHTF
CDR3nt: TGTGCCAGCAGTGAAGGATATGGCCACACCTTC

j_gene: TRBJ1-2
d_gene: NA
v_gene: TRBV6-1
abundance: NA
CDR3aa: CASSPGNQEGYTF
CDR3nt: TGTGCCAGCAGTCCAGGAAACCAGGAGGGCTACACCTTC

j_gene: TRBJ2-5
d_gene: TRBD2
v_gene: TRBV7-9
abundance: few
CDR3aa: CASSSTFRDYQSETQYF
CDR3nt: TGTGCCAGCAGCTCCACATTCCGGGACTATCAATCCGAGACCCAGTACTTC

j_gene: TRBJ2-2
d_gene: NA
v_gene: TRBV5-1
abundance: few
CDR3aa: CASSLGASNTGELFF
CDR3nt: TGCGCCAGCAGCTTGGGGGCTTCGAACACCGGGGAGCTGTTTTTT

j_gene: TRBJ2-5
d_gene: TRBD1
v_gene: TRBV5-1
abundance: NA
CDR3aa: CASSITGTGVETQYF
CDR3nt: TGCGCCAGCAGCATTACCGGGACAGGGGTGGAGACCCAGTACTTC

j_gene: TRBJ1-1
d_gene: NA
v_gene: TRBV29-1
abundance: NA
CDR3aa: CSVEERGGNTEAFF
CDR3nt: TGCAGCGTTGAAGAGAGGGGGGGGAACACTGAAGCTTTCTTT

j_gene: TRBJ1-5
d_gene: NA
v_gene: TRBV7-8
abundance: NA
CDR3aa: CASSLNSLMGNQPQHF
CDR3nt: TGTGCCAGCAGCTTAAATAGTTTGATGGGCAATCAGCCCCAGCATTTT

j_gene: TRBJ1-1
d_gene: NA
v_gene: TRBV7-8
abundance: few
CDR3aa: CASSLASGPEAFF
CDR3nt: TGTGCCAGCAGCTTAGCGTCAGGTCCTGAAGCTTTCTTT